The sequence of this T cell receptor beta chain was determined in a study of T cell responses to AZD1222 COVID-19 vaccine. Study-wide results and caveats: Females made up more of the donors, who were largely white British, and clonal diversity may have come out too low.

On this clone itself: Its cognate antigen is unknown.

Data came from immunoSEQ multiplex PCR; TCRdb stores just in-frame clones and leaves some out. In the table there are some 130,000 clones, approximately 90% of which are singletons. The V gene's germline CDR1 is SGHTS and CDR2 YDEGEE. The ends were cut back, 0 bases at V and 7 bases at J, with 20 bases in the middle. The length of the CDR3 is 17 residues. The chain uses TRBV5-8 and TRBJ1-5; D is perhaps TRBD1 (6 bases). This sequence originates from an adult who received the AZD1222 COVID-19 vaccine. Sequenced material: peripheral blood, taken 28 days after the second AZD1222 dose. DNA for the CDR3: TGTGCCAGCAGCTTGGAGGGCAGGGGTCGCTCCGGACAGCCCCAGCATTTT. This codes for CASSLEGRGRSGQPQHF.